This T cell receptor beta chain was retrieved from a study of technical replicates of blood from several donors. The data were produced by immunoSEQ multiplex PCR, yet TCRdb's version contains in-frame clones alone and is incomplete. The sample records tens of thousands of clones, 90% to 95% being singletons. The sequence derives from a human donor in good health. Specimen: T cells isolated from PBMCs.

DNA of the CDR3: TGTGCCAGCAGCCCGGAGAGCACAGATACGCAGTATTTT. Translated, it gives CASSPESTDTQYF. The J gene is TRBJ2-3, the V gene TRBV5-6; D is ambiguous. V gave up 4 bases and J gave up 0 bases, with 6 bases separating them. This CDR3 comprises 13 residues. The V gene's germline CDR1 is SGHDT and CDR2 YYEEEE.